The 14 T cell receptor beta chains given below trace back to one sample, sequenced in a study of blood T cell repertoires in COVID-19 (dated by TCRdb to 2018 to 2020). The library was made by the immunoSEQ multiplex PCR assay. TCRdb provides this immuneACCESS table in a form limited to in-frame rearrangements. Some clones are lacking; in checked studies, under half of them reflect an unresolved V gene, and why the rest are absent is not known. In all, the sample holds some 43,000 clones, and 75% to 90% of those were seen once. The ten largest clonotypes hold 13% to 15% of the sample. The sample consisted of peripheral blood. The origin of the receptors is a man aged 45 to 65 with active or convalescent COVID-19.

V and J are TRBV29-1 and TRBJ2-3, with 8 nucleotides matching TRBD2. The CDR3 is 14 amino acids. CDR1 and CDR2 (germline): SQVTM, ANQGSEA. V shed 3 bases, J shed 2 bases, and the junction held 4 bases outside the gene matches. CDR3 region: CSVDYGGATDTQYF. CDR3 sequence (DNA): TGCAGCGTTGATTACGGGGGGGCCACAGATACGCAGTATTTT.

V is TRBV5-6 and J is TRBJ2-2, with unresolved D. The CDR3 runs 13 residues. Deletions cut 0 bases from V and 9 bases from J, with 9 bases between. From germline, CDR1 is SGHDT and CDR2 YYEEEE. Here the CDR3 reads CASSLVVSRELFF. The CDR3 nucleotides are TGTGCCAGCAGCTTGGTCGTAAGCAGGGAGCTGTTTTTT.

This clone was picked up one time. The genes are TRBV7-6 and TRBJ1-3; D is undetermined. The CDR3 length is 15 residues. Trimming cost V 1 base and J 0 bases, with 7 bases left between them. The germline V gene encodes CDR1 SGHVS and CDR2 FNYEAQ. CDR3 protein: CASSLDLSSGNTIYF. CDR3 bases: TGTGCCAGCAGCTTAGATTTGAGCTCTGGAAACACCATATATTTT.

This chain joins TRBV6-5 and TRBJ2-7; D possibly corresponds to TRBD1 (5 bases). Per germline, CDR1 MNHEY and CDR2 SVGAGI. Trimming pared 10 bases from V and 6 bases from J, leaving 19 bases between. This CDR3 has 13 residues. The chain's CDR3 is CATKVPGQAEQYF. CDR3 in DNA: TGTGCCACCAAAGTGCCAGGGCAAGCCGAGCAGTACTTC.

V usage is TRBV19 and J usage is TRBJ1-2; possible D gene TRBD1, 5 bases. CDR1 and CDR2 from the germline V gene are LNHDA and SQIVND (reference sequence). V lost 3 bases, J lost 4 bases, and 9 bases lay in between. This CDR3 has 13 amino acids. In DNA form, the CDR3 reads TGTGCCAGTAGTATCCAGGGTACCTATGGCTACACCTTC. It translates to CASSIQGTYGYTF.

The chain combines TRBV5-1 with TRBJ2-5; TRBD2 might be the D (5 bases). The germline CDR1 and CDR2 sequences are SGHRS and YFSETQ. The CDR3 runs 14 residues. The ends were cut back, 0 bases at V and 5 bases at J, with 11 bases in the middle. The CDR3 DNA is TGCGCCAGCAGCTTGGCCGAGGGTCCGGAGACCCAGTACTTC. This gives the protein CASSLAEGPETQYF.

This chain connects TRBV27 to TRBJ2-2, with 8 positions matching TRBD2. Germline-derived CDR1 and CDR2 are MNHEY and SMNVEV (reference sequence). The CDR3 covers 16 residues. V was pared by 8 bases and J by 4 bases, with 12 bases of the junction left unmatched. In DNA, the CDR3 is TGTGCCAGCGGAGTGATTGGGACTAGTCTCACCGGGGAGCTGTTTTTT. Protein sequence: CASGVIGTSLTGELFF.

This clone was seen only once. The chain combines TRBV30 with TRBJ2-5; the D is unclear. Germline CDR1 and CDR2: GTSNPN and SVGIG (reference sequence). Trimming stripped 3 bases from V and 0 bases from J, with 5 bases between. The CDR3 is made up of 12 amino acids. The CDR3 sequence is CAWRFNQETQYF. The CDR3 DNA follows: TGTGCCTGGAGATTCAACCAAGAGACCCAGTACTTC.

This clone was counted once. The CDR3: CASSVGGYGYTF. The CDR3 DNA follows: TGTGCCAGCAGCGTAGGAGGGTATGGCTACACCTTC. V and J are TRBV9 and TRBJ1-2; D is uncertain. V was cut by 0 bases and J by 5 bases, with 5 bases left in between. This CDR3 comprises 12 residues. The germline V gene has CDR1 SGDLS and CDR2 YYNGEE.

V and J are TRBV2 and TRBJ2-1, with TRBD1 identical over 8 bases. This CDR3 is built from 15 residues. The junction had 11 bases not matched to a gene; V was cut back by 6 bases and J by 7 bases. Germline V lookup: CDR1 SNHLY, CDR2 FYNNEI. CDR3: CASSKDRDSQNEQFF. CDR3 bases: TGTGCCAGCAGCAAGGACAGGGATTCGCAAAATGAGCAGTTCTTC.

The rearrangement uses TRBV3-1 (or the pseudogene TRBV3-2) and TRBJ1-1; D unresolved. Germline CDR1 LGHDT, CDR2 YNNKEL (reference sequence). V was shortened by 1 base and J by 2 bases, with 5 bases between the two germline ends. CDR3 length: 13 amino acids. For the CDR3, the DNA is TGTGCCAGCAGCCAAGGAGGAAACACTGAAGCTTTCTTT. Translation gives CASSQGGNTEAFF.

The rearrangement uses TRBV15 and TRBJ2-7; D might be TRBD1 (5 bases). Looked up from germline, CDR1 is LNHNV and CDR2 is YYDKDF (reference sequence). The CDR3 totals 14 residues. V was pared by 3 bases and J by 2 bases, with 11 bases between. CDR3 in DNA: TGTGCCACCAGCAGGGGGCCAGGGACCTACGAGCAGTACTTC. The encoded protein is CATSRGPGTYEQYF.

The chain's CDR3 is CASSLRLAGGSETQYF. In nucleotides, the CDR3 is TGTGCCAGCAGCCTTCGACTAGCGGGGGGTTCGGAGACCCAGTACTTC. The chain employs TRBV14 and TRBJ2-5; 13 bases agree with TRBD2. The ends lost 4 bases at V and 5 bases at J; junction bases unmatched: 7. The germline V gene encodes CDR1 SGHDN and CDR2 FVKESK. This CDR3 region has 16 residues.

A single count supports this clone. This chain uses TRBV12-3 or TRBV12-4 with TRBJ1-2; D is undetermined. V was cut by 3 bases and J by 2 bases, with 4 bases left in between. The CDR3 spans 12 residues. CDR3 nucleotides: TGTGCCAGCAGTTTTCAAAACTATGGCTACACCTTC. Its translation: CASSFQNYGYTF.